This passage covers 25 T cell receptor beta chains from one sample sequenced in a study of blood T cell repertoires in COVID-19 (TCRdb year 2020). Library generation was performed with the immunoSEQ multiplex PCR assay. As stored in TCRdb, this immuneACCESS dataset retains in-frame rearrangements with V and J assigned. A fraction of the clones does not appear; measured against another copy, unresolved V genes explain less than half of the discrepancy, and the remainder lacks a known reason. The table for this sample lists some 100,000 clones; more than 65% of them were counted only once. Roughly 7.9% of the sample is in the top ten clones. Sequencing input: peripheral blood. Receptors originate from an elderly woman with active or convalescent COVID-19.

The chain links TRBV7-9 to TRBJ1-2; D is perhaps TRBD1 (5 bases). The CDR3 is made up of 13 amino acids. V was clipped by 6 bases and J by 6 bases, with 14 bases between them. The V gene's germline CDR1 is SEHNR and CDR2 FQNEAQ (reference sequence). In DNA form, the CDR3 reads TGTGCCAGCAGTTTGGACAAGGGTCATGGCTACACCTTC. As protein: CASSLDKGHGYTF.

This clone was observed a handful of times. The CDR3 region has the DNA TGTGCCAGCAGCCAGAGGGGGGGACAAGCTTTCTTT. This codes for CASSQRGGQAFF. The chain couples TRBV4-2 to TRBJ1-1, with a weak D call TRBD1 (6 bases). The CDR3 extends over 12 amino acids. V lost 3 bases to trimming and J lost 9 bases, with 11 bases between them. CDR1 LGHNA and CDR2 YNFKEQ come from the germline V gene.

The chain has TRBV7-2 and TRBJ2-2, with unresolved D. Germline-derived CDR1 and CDR2 are SGHTA and FQGNSA. The CDR3 is 15 amino acids. Trimming pared 1 base from V and 1 base from J, leaving 7 bases between. In nucleotides, the CDR3 is TGTGCCAGCAGCTTAGTCCAGCGGAACACCGGGGAGCTGTTTTTT. It specifies CASSLVQRNTGELFF.

The rearrangement joins TRBV6-1 to TRBJ2-5; 12 bases align to TRBD2. The CDR3 has 18 amino acids. Trimming cost V 0 bases and J 5 bases; bases outside gene matches: 10. Germline lookup yields CDR1 MNHNS and CDR2 SASEGT. The CDR3 loop is CASSEAVRLAGAWETQYF. The CDR3 bases are TGTGCCAGCAGTGAAGCGGTTCGACTAGCGGGAGCTTGGGAGACCCAGTACTTC.

This clone showed up just a few times. The genes are TRBV20-1 and TRBJ2-1; D unclear. Germline values: CDR1 DFQATT, CDR2 SNEGSKA (reference sequence). V was clipped by 3 bases and J by 5 bases, with 8 bases between them. This CDR3 has 12 residues. The chain's CDR3 is CSASSEHNEQFF. The CDR3 DNA sequence: TGCAGTGCTAGTTCGGAGCACAATGAGCAGTTCTTC.

CDR3 residues: CASMDRGRTDTQYF. The CDR3, as DNA: TGTGCCAGCATGGACAGGGGTCGGACAGATACGCAGTATTTT. The chain is built from TRBV6-5 and TRBJ2-3, with 9 bases fitting TRBD1. Germline lookup yields CDR1 MNHEY and CDR2 SVGAGI. The trim removed 7 bases at V and 3 bases at J, leaving 5 bases unmatched. This CDR3 region has 14 residues.

The chain recombines TRBV5-1 with TRBJ2-2; a possible D gene is TRBD2 (6 bases). Trimming shortened V by 6 bases and J by 2 bases, and 14 bases separated the two germline ends. Germline loops: CDR1 SGHRS, CDR2 YFSETQ. This CDR3 region has 15 residues. CDR3 loop: CASIAPGLNTGELFF. CDR3 nucleotide sequence: TGCGCCAGCATCGCTCCGGGACTTAACACCGGGGAGCTGTTTTTT.

V gene TRBV11-1 combines with J gene TRBJ1-1; TRBD1 is a possible D gene (5 bases). The V end lost 4 bases, the J end lost 0 bases, and 12 bases lay between the germline ends. Germline CDR1 reads SGHAT; CDR2 reads FQDESV (reference sequence). This CDR3 contains 15 residues. CDR3: CASSSRRGMNTEAFF. In DNA, the CDR3 is TGTGCCAGCAGCTCACGGCGGGGGATGAACACTGAAGCTTTCTTT.

V usage is TRBV4-1 and J usage is TRBJ2-2, with a weak D call TRBD1 (6 bases). The ends were cut back, 6 bases at V and 0 bases at J, with 11 bases in the middle. CDR1 MGHRA and CDR2 YSYEKL come from the germline V gene. CDR3 size: 15 residues. The CDR3 reads CASRGRGPNTGELFF. The CDR3 DNA sequence: TGCGCCAGCAGAGGCAGGGGACCGAACACCGGGGAGCTGTTTTTT.

The chain is built from TRBV6-5 and TRBJ1-4; D call uncertain. CDR3 length: 15 amino acids. CDR1 is MNHEY and CDR2 is SVGAGI in the germline V gene. With 2 bases removed from V and 7 bases from J, the gap between germline ends came to 14 bases. This CDR3 is CASSYTGRTTEKLFF. The DNA for the CDR3 is TGTGCCAGCAGTTACACCGGGAGAACAACTGAAAAACTGTTTTTT.

The chain is built from TRBV28 and TRBJ1-6, with a weak D call TRBD1 (5 bases). Germline V lookup: CDR1 MDHEN, CDR2 SYDVKM. V was shortened by 7 bases and J by 2 bases, with 9 bases between the two germline ends. This CDR3 has 14 residues. This CDR3 is CASNRGTYNSPLHF. The CDR3 DNA reads as TGTGCCAGCAATCGGGGGACCTATAATTCACCCCTCCACTTT.

The chain couples TRBV28 to TRBJ2-7; 8 bases align to TRBD2. There are 14 residues in the CDR3. Germline V gene data show CDR1 as MDHEN and CDR2 as SYDVKM. V was pared by 6 bases and J by 3 bases, with 7 bases of the junction left unmatched. The CDR3: CASRSAGDFYEQYF. The CDR3 region has the DNA TGTGCCAGCAGATCAGCGGGAGACTTCTACGAGCAGTACTTC.

Written as DNA, the CDR3 is TGTGCCAGTACCAACATCCTCAGCGGGACCGAGCAGTTCTTC. Its translation is CASTNILSGTEQFF. The V gene is TRBV19, the J gene TRBJ2-1; the match to TRBD2 covers 7 bases. The V gene's germline CDR1 is LNHDA and CDR2 SQIVND (reference sequence). CDR3 length equals 14 residues. V trimming: 7 bases; J trimming: 10 bases; junction bases outside the gene matches: 13.

V and J are TRBV11-2 and TRBJ2-5; TRBD2 agrees at 8 bases. With 1 base clipped from V and 7 bases from J, the junction kept 11 bases outside the gene matches. CDR1 and CDR2 from the germline V gene are SGHAT and FQNNGV. The CDR3 extends over 16 amino acids. The CDR3 loop is CASSLASGRAGVTQYF. The CDR3 bases are TGTGCCAGCAGCTTAGCCTCCGGGAGGGCCGGGGTGACCCAGTACTTC.

J is TRBJ1-2 and V is TRBV10-3; D gene unclear. Germline V lookup: CDR1 ENHRY, CDR2 SYGVKD. The CDR3 runs to 13 residues. V lost 7 bases, J lost 3 bases, and 12 bases lay in between. The CDR3 DNA is TGTGCCATCAAGGGAGTAGTTGACTATGGCTACACCTTC. Amino acid sequence: CAIKGVVDYGYTF.

This chain joins TRBV28 and TRBJ1-2; D unclear. Deletions cut 5 bases from V and 6 bases from J, with 16 bases between. Per germline, CDR1 MDHEN and CDR2 SYDVKM. CDR3 length: 14 residues. The CDR3 bases are TGTGCCAGCAGTACCCTGAGGGTGTGGAATGGCTACACCTTC. Amino acids: CASSTLRVWNGYTF.

This chain uses TRBV5-1 with TRBJ2-3; D is unresolved. Germline CDR1 and CDR2: SGHRS and YFSETQ. V shed 6 bases and J shed 0 bases, with 14 bases lying between them. This CDR3 contains 15 residues. CDR3 in DNA: TGCGCCAGCACCCCATTAGCAATCAGCACAGATACGCAGTATTTT. Amino acid sequence: CASTPLAISTDTQYF. Combining the CDR3 with reference TRBV5-1 and TRBJ2-3 gives the whole variable domain KAGVTQTPRYLIKTRGQQVTLSCSPISGHRSVSWYQQTPGQGLQFLFEYFSETQRNKGNFPGRFSGRQFSNSRSEMNVSTLELGDSALYLCASTPLAISTDTQYFGPGTRLTVL.

The rearrangement uses TRBV12-3 or TRBV12-4 and TRBJ2-5; 7 bases are shared with TRBD1. The CDR3 contains 12 residues. V dropped 5 bases and J dropped 7; count of bases not matched to a gene: 4. In DNA, the CDR3 is TGTGCCAGCAGTCCGGACAGGATGACCCAGTACTTC. This translates into CASSPDRMTQYF.

CDR3 coding DNA: TGCGCCAGCAGTTCAACCCTCCGCACAGGGGACTCTGGAAACACCATATATTTT. It yields the protein CASSSTLRTGDSGNTIYF. This chain joins TRBV5-1 and TRBJ1-3, with 7 bases that match TRBD1. Germline V gives CDR1 SGHRS, CDR2 YFSETQ. The trim removed 5 bases at V and 0 bases at J, leaving 14 bases unmatched. The CDR3 totals 18 residues.

The chain employs TRBV7-2 and TRBJ1-6; D ambiguous. V lost 0 bases and J 4 bases, leaving 19 bases between the germline ends. CDR1 and CDR2 (germline): SGHTA, FQGNSA. The CDR3 spans 19 residues. CDR3 region: CASSLAVIGGRTYNSPLHF. In DNA, the CDR3 is TGTGCCAGCAGCTTAGCGGTTATTGGAGGCAGGACTTATAATTCACCCCTCCACTTT.

This clone was seen only a few times. This sequence joins TRBV15 and TRBJ1-3; TRBD1 matches 11 bases. The CDR3 extends over 16 amino acids. Germline-derived CDR1 and CDR2 are LNHNV and YYDKDF (reference sequence). The J segment lost 6 bases and the V segment lost 1 base, leaving 5 bases of the junction unmatched. CDR3 nucleotides: TGTGCCACCAGCAGAGGGGACAGGGGGAGAAAAAACACCATATATTTT. Its translation is CATSRGDRGRKNTIYF.

V usage is TRBV14 and J usage is TRBJ2-1, with TRBD2 identical over 10 bases. CDR3 length: 17 residues. The germline V gene has CDR1 SGHDN and CDR2 FVKESK. V was clipped by 0 bases and J by 5 bases; unmatched bases: 7. This CDR3 is CASSQEWTSGVNNEQFF. Written as DNA, the CDR3 is TGTGCCAGCAGCCAAGAATGGACTAGCGGAGTAAACAATGAGCAGTTCTTC.

There are a few counts of this clone. The chain is built from TRBV5-1 and TRBJ2-1, with 7 nucleotides matching TRBD2. V lost 6 bases to trimming and J lost 6 bases; unmatched junction nucleotides: 6. Germline CDR1 and CDR2: SGHRS and YFSETQ. The CDR3 totals 13 residues. CDR3 sequence reads: CASTRTSINEQFF. CDR3 DNA: TGCGCCAGCACCAGGACTAGTATCAATGAGCAGTTCTTC.

This clone was seen a few times. The chain is built from TRBV19 and TRBJ1-5; TRBD1 agrees at 10 bases. With V trimmed by 4 bases and J by 10 bases, 4 bases remained unmatched. Germline lookup yields CDR1 LNHDA and CDR2 SQIVND (reference sequence). This CDR3 is 13 amino acids long. CDR3 nucleotides: TGTGCCAGTAGTAGGGACAGGGGAGAACCCCAGCATTTT. Its protein is CASSRDRGEPQHF. Combining the CDR3 with reference TRBV19 and TRBJ1-5 gives the whole variable domain DGGITQSPKYLFRKEGQNVTLSCEQNLNHDAMYWYRQDPGQGLRLIYYSQIVNDFQKGDIAEGYSVSREKKESFPLTVTSAQKNPTAFYLCASSRDRGEPQHFGDGTRLSIL.

V and J are TRBV29-1 and TRBJ2-3; no clear D. Trimming pared 2 bases from V and 0 bases from J, leaving 3 bases between. CDR1 and CDR2 (germline): SQVTM, ANQGSEA. The CDR3 loop spans 12 amino acids. This CDR3 is CSVELSTDTQYF. CDR3 DNA: TGCAGCGTTGAACTAAGCACAGATACGCAGTATTTT.